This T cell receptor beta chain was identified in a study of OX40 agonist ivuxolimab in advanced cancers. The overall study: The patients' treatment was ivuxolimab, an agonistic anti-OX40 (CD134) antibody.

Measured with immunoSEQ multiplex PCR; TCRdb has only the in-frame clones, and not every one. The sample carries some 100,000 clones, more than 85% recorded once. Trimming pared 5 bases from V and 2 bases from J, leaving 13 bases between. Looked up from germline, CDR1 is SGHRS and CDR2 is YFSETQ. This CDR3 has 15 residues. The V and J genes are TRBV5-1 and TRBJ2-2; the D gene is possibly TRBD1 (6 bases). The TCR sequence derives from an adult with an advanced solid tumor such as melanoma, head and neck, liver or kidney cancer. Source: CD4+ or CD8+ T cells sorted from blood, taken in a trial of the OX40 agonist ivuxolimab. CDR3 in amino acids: CASRMDSQNTGELFF. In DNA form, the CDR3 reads TGCGCCAGCAGAATGGACAGCCAAAACACCGGGGAGCTGTTTTTT. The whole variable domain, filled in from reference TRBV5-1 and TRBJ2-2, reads KAGVTQTPRYLIKTRGQQVTLSCSPISGHRSVSWYQQTPGQGLQFLFEYFSETQRNKGNFPGRFSGRQFSNSRSEMNVSTLELGDSALYLCASRMDSQNTGELFFGEGSRLTVL.